These 17 T cell receptor beta chains originate from one sample sequenced in a study of shared clonotypes between healthy human individuals. Some clones are missing from TCRdb's copy, which holds only in-frame ones; the method was immunoSEQ multiplex PCR. The profile shows about 680,000 clones, roughly 94% of them singletons. Positively selected for CCR7, the CD45RO-negative cells used as naive CD8 cells excluded terminally differentiated effector memory CD45RA+ cells. Sequencing input: naive CD8+ T cells sorted from blood. The receptor source for this set is a man aged 25 to 45 in good health.

As regards this clone: Its ends do not fully match the called genes, so a read error is possible. This sequence joins TRBV27 and TRBJ1-2; D might be TRBD1 (6 bases). Germline V gene sequence: CDR1 MNHEY, CDR2 SMNVEV (reference sequence). This CDR3 contains 15 residues. The CDR3, as DNA: TGTGCCAGCAGTACGCAGGGGATCCCTAAATATGGCTACACCTTC. Residues: CASSTQGIPKYGYTF.

This clone has just one count. The chain couples TRBV7-9 to TRBJ2-2; perhaps TRBD2 as D (5 bases). This CDR3 region has 16 residues. Trimming removed 6 bases at V and 4 bases at J, with 18 bases between. Germline values: CDR1 SEHNR, CDR2 FQNEAQ (reference sequence). CDR3 protein: CASSPIPGSLTGELFF. The CDR3 coding sequence is TGTGCCAGCAGTCCAATCCCGGGAAGCCTCACCGGGGAGCTGTTTTTT.

The V call is TRBV28, the J call TRBJ1-5; TRBD1 is a possible D gene (5 bases). The V gene lost 2 bases and the J gene lost 7 bases, with 24 bases spanning the gap. CDR1 is MDHEN and CDR2 is SYDVKM in the germline V gene. The CDR3 extends over 18 amino acids. For the CDR3, the DNA is TGTGCCAGCAGTTTAGTAAGGTCTGCGGGACCGTCCGACCAGCCCCAGCATTTT. This translates into CASSLVRSAGPSDQPQHF.

V and J are TRBV29-1 and TRBJ2-7; the D gene is possibly TRBD1 (6 bases). This CDR3 is built from 13 residues. Germline CDR1 SQVTM, CDR2 ANQGSEA. V was trimmed by 6 bases and J by 1 base, leaving 13 bases between them. CDR3 loop: CSVRTASSYEQYF. The DNA of the CDR3 is TGCAGCGTACGGACAGCCTCGTCCTACGAGCAGTACTTC.

The rearrangement links TRBV7-9 to TRBJ1-3; the D is unclear. V lost 5 bases to trimming and J lost 0 bases, with 14 bases between them. CDR3 length: 16 amino acids. Germline loops: CDR1 SEHNR, CDR2 FQNEAQ (reference sequence). CDR3 DNA sequence: TGTGCCAGCAGCCTCGTAACGGCCAGCTCTGGAAACACCATATATTTT. Translated, it gives CASSLVTASSGNTIYF.

This chain joins TRBV9 and TRBJ2-5; the D call may be TRBD1 or TRBD2 (5 bases each). V shed 4 bases and J shed 3 bases, with 16 bases lying between them. The CDR3 length is 15 residues. Germline V gives CDR1 SGDLS, CDR2 YYNGEE. The DNA for the CDR3 is TGTGCCAGCAGCCCCGAAGGGACGGATAAAGAGACCCAGTACTTC. It yields the protein CASSPEGTDKETQYF.

The V call is TRBV13, the J call TRBJ2-7; D remains unclear. This CDR3 is built from 13 residues. With 0 bases removed from V and 6 bases from J, the gap between germline ends came to 9 bases. Germline V lookup: CDR1 PRHDT, CDR2 FYEKMQ (reference sequence). CDR3 sequence reads: CASSLGPYGEQYF. DNA for the CDR3: TGTGCCAGCAGCTTAGGGCCGTATGGCGAGCAGTACTTC. Supplemented by reference TRBV13 and TRBJ2-7, the full variable domain reads AAGVIQSPRHLIKEKRETATLKCYPIPRHDTVYWYQQGPGQDPQFLISFYEKMQSDKGSIPDRFSAQQFSDYHSELNMSSLELGDSALYFCASSLGPYGEQYFGPGTRLTVT.

This clone was detected a few times. This chain links TRBV19 with TRBJ2-7; the match to TRBD2 covers 10 bases. Trimming took 3 bases from V and 6 from J; bases not matched to a gene: 5. This CDR3 region has 14 residues. Germline assignment: CDR1 LNHDA and CDR2 SQIVND (reference sequence). CDR3 protein: CASSMASGSREQYF. Here the CDR3 DNA reads TGTGCCAGTAGTATGGCTAGCGGGAGTCGCGAGCAGTACTTC.

The V call is TRBV13, the J call TRBJ2-1; 9 bases match TRBD2. Looked up from germline, CDR1 is PRHDT and CDR2 is FYEKMQ (reference sequence). This CDR3 spans 16 amino acids. J was trimmed by 2 bases and V by 5 bases; bases with no gene match: 7. CDR3 nucleotides: TGTGCCAGCAGCGTGCGGGAGGGCAGGACCTACAATGAGCAGTTCTTC. This gives the protein CASSVREGRTYNEQFF.

The V gene is TRBV14, the J gene TRBJ2-3; 10 positions agree with TRBD2. The CDR3 covers 16 residues. V shed 5 bases, J shed 2 bases, and the junction held 7 bases outside the gene matches. Germline V gene sequence: CDR1 SGHDN, CDR2 FVKESK. The chain's CDR3 is CASSKRGLADTDTQYF. The CDR3, as DNA: TGTGCCAGCAGCAAACGAGGACTAGCGGACACAGATACGCAGTATTTT.

The J gene is TRBJ2-5, the V gene TRBV11-2; the D is unclear. Per germline, CDR1 SGHAT and CDR2 FQNNGV. V was pared by 6 bases and J by 3 bases, with 11 bases between. This CDR3 has 13 amino acids. The DNA for the CDR3 is TGTGCCAGCAGACCACGTGCGGAAGAGACCCAGTACTTC. It translates to CASRPRAEETQYF.

The V gene is TRBV11-2, the J gene TRBJ2-5; 12 nucleotides line up with TRBD2. The CDR3 consists of 19 residues. The junction had 21 bases not matched to a gene; V was cut back by 6 bases and J by 7 bases. Germline V CDR1 and CDR2: SGHAT, FQNNGV. CDR3: CASSQGLAGTPGGSGTQYF. CDR3 bases: TGTGCCAGCAGTCAAGGACTAGCGGGAACCCCCGGGGGCTCAGGGACCCAGTACTTC.

To note about this clone: The same CDR3 arises from other DNA sequences in this sample as well. This chain connects TRBV5-1 to TRBJ2-3; D gene unclear. Trimming took off 2 bases at V and 3 bases at J, with 10 bases between the two ends. The CDR3 has 14 amino acids. The V gene's germline CDR1 is SGHRS and CDR2 YFSETQ. This chain's CDR3 is CASSFDEPTDTQYF. In DNA, the CDR3 is TGCGCCAGCAGCTTCGATGAACCGACAGATACGCAGTATTTT. Supplemented by reference TRBV5-1 and TRBJ2-3, the full variable domain reads KAGVTQTPRYLIKTRGQQVTLSCSPISGHRSVSWYQQTPGQGLQFLFEYFSETQRNKGNFPGRFSGRQFSNSRSEMNVSTLELGDSALYLCASSFDEPTDTQYFGPGTRLTVL.

V usage is TRBV11-2 and J usage is TRBJ2-1, with 8 bases lining up with TRBD2. V shed 2 bases and J 7 bases; nucleotides not matched to a gene: 10. Germline CDR1 reads SGHAT; CDR2 reads FQNNGV. This CDR3 is built from 16 residues. The CDR3 loop is CASSLFRAGVKNEQFF. The CDR3 bases are TGTGCCAGCAGCTTATTCCGAGCGGGGGTAAAGAATGAGCAGTTCTTC.

Remarks on this clone: A clone one base away is much larger, so this may be a read error. In the same sample, other DNA sequences code for this CDR3. This rearrangement joins TRBV7-9 to TRBJ2-7; D is possibly TRBD1 (5 bases). This CDR3 comprises 13 residues. Trimming stripped 1 base from V and 1 base from J, with 5 bases between. Germline V CDR1 and CDR2: SEHNR, FQNEAQ (reference sequence). This CDR3 is CASSLDRSYEQYF. The CDR3 DNA sequence: TGTGCCAGCAGCTTAGACAGGTCCTACGAGCAGTACTTC.

The CDR3 region has the DNA TGTGCCAGCAGCCCGCCAGGGGGCGGCGATCAGCCCCAGCATTTT. This encodes CASSPPGGGDQPQHF. This rearrangement joins TRBV7-9 to TRBJ1-5, with 8 bases that match TRBD1. The V gene's germline CDR1 is SEHNR and CDR2 FQNEAQ (reference sequence). The CDR3 sequence is 15 residues long. V shed 5 bases, J shed 5 bases, and the junction held 8 bases outside the gene matches.

The chain is built from TRBV27 and TRBJ2-5; TRBD2 might be the D (6 bases). V was clipped by 5 bases and J by 4 bases, with 17 bases between them. The CDR3 length is 15 residues. Germline V gives CDR1 MNHEY, CDR2 SMNVEV (reference sequence). CDR3 sequence reads: CASSGPSSGVETQYF. DNA of the CDR3: TGTGCCAGCAGTGGGCCGAGTTCGGGGGTAGAGACCCAGTACTTC.